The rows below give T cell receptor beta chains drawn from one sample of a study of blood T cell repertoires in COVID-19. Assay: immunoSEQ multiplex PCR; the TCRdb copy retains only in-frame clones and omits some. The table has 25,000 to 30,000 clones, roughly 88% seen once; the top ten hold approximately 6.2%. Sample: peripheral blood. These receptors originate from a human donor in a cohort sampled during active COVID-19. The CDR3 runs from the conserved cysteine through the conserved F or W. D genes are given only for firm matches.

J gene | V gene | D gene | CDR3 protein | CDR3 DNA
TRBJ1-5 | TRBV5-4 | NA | CASSLDGGQPQHF | TGTGCCAGCAGCTTGGACGGGGGTCAGCCCCAGCATTTT
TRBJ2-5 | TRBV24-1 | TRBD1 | CATSDQGTGFMETQYF | TGTGCCACCAGTGATCAGGGGACAGGGTTCATGGAGACCCAGTACTTC
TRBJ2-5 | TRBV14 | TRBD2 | CASSPWTSGGTRETQYF | TGTGCCAGCAGCCCCTGGACTAGCGGGGGGACAAGGGAGACCCAGTACTTC
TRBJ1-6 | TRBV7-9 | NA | CASSLPTTGMNSPLHF | TGTGCCAGCAGCTTACCCACAACAGGGATGAATTCACCCCTCCACTTT
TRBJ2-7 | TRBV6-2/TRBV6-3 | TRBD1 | CASSTTHRGPLPYEQYF | TGTGCCAGCAGTACAACGCACAGGGGCCCCCTCCCCTACGAGCAGTACTTC
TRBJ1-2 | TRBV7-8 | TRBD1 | CASSLQGAVYGYTF | TGTGCCAGCAGCCTACAGGGGGCGGTCTATGGCTACACCTTC
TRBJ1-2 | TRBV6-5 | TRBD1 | CASSRDSLLTF | TGTGCCAGCAGTAGGGACAGCCTTCTAACCTTC
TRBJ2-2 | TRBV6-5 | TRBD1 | CASSPRGHGELFF | TGTGCCAGCAGTCCCAGGGGGCACGGGGAGCTGTTTTTT
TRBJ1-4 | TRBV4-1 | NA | CASSQDDTPNEKLFF | TGCGCCAGCAGCCAAGATGACACCCCTAATGAAAAACTGTTTTTT
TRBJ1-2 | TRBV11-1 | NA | CASSLYRGGYGYTF | TGTGCCAGCAGCTTATACAGAGGAGGCTATGGCTACACCTTC
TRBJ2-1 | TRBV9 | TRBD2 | CASSVGGGAYEQFF | TGTGCCAGCAGCGTCGGCGGGGGGGCATATGAGCAGTTCTTC
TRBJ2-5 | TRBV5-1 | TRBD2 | CASSWRTSRGQETQYF | TGCGCCAGCAGCTGGCGGACTAGCCGGGGCCAAGAGACCCAGTACTTC
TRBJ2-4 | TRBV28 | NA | CASSLQDIQYF | TGTGCCAGCAGTTTACAGGACATTCAGTACTTC
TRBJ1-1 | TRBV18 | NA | CASSSSGFAEAFF | TGTGCCAGCTCATCCTCAGGGTTCGCTGAAGCTTTCTTT
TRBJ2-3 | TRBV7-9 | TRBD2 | CASATSGGGTDTQYF | TGTGCCAGCGCCACTAGCGGTGGAGGCACAGATACGCAGTATTTT